The 20 T cell receptor beta chains presented below share a single source sample, sequenced in a study of blood T cell repertoires in COVID-19. TCRdb's copy holds only in-frame clones and misses some; the assay was immunoSEQ multiplex PCR. The repertoire holds 65,000 to 100,000 clones, around 88% seen once, with nearly 5% in the top ten. The sequencing input was peripheral blood. These receptors were obtained from a woman of 80 years or more with acute or convalescent COVID-19.

The chain couples TRBV2 to TRBJ1-1, with TRBD1 matching over 9 bases. The CDR3 has 14 amino acids. CDR1 SNHLY and CDR2 FYNNEI come from the germline V gene. V gave up 6 bases and J gave up 7 bases; unmatched junction bases: 9. The CDR3 protein is CASRGTGPRNEAFF. The CDR3 DNA is TGTGCCAGCAGGGGGACAGGGCCTAGGAATGAAGCTTTCTTT.

This sequence joins TRBV11-3 and TRBJ2-1, with D possibly being TRBD1 (6 bases). The CDR3 contains 13 residues. Per the germline V gene, CDR1 is SGHNT and CDR2 is YENEEA. The V gene lost 1 base and the J gene lost 10 bases, with 11 bases spanning the gap. The CDR3 DNA reads as TGTGCCAGCAGCTTAGGGACCGGGACAGAGCAGTTCTTC. Translating it yields CASSLGTGTEQFF.

This clone was seen a handful of times. This chain links TRBV12-3 or TRBV12-4 with TRBJ2-5; D gene ambiguous. The CDR3 totals 11 residues. Trimming removed 5 bases at V and 3 bases at J, with 4 bases between. The CDR3 reads CASSRKETQYF. DNA for the CDR3: TGTGCCAGCAGTCGTAAAGAGACCCAGTACTTC.

J is TRBJ2-4 and V is TRBV7-2; 8 bases match TRBD2. The CDR3 extends over 13 amino acids. Germline assignment: CDR1 SGHTA and CDR2 FQGNSA. Trimming took 4 bases from V and 11 from J; bases not matched to a gene: 7. The CDR3: CASSSSGGGVQYF. The DNA for the CDR3 is TGTGCCAGCAGCTCCAGCGGGGGCGGCGTTCAGTACTTC.

The genes are TRBV3-1 (or the pseudogene TRBV3-2) and TRBJ1-4; no reliable D call. Deletions cut 7 bases from V and 3 bases from J, with 9 bases between. Germline V CDR1 and CDR2: LGHDT, YNNKEL (reference sequence). The CDR3 is made up of 13 amino acids. The CDR3 protein is CASITRSNEKLFF. The CDR3 DNA reads as TGTGCCAGCATCACCAGATCTAATGAAAAACTGTTTTTT.

This clone is a singleton in its sample. The J gene is TRBJ1-1, the V gene TRBV27, with 9 bases matching TRBD1. The CDR3 is 13 amino acids. Looked up from germline, CDR1 is MNHEY and CDR2 is SMNVEV (reference sequence). V lost 7 bases to trimming and J lost 5 bases; unmatched junction nucleotides: 5. CDR3 coding DNA: TGTGCCAGCAATGGACAGGGGAGGACTGAAGCTTTCTTT. Amino acids: CASNGQGRTEAFF.

The V gene is TRBV19, the J gene TRBJ2-1; 10 bases align to TRBD2. The length of the CDR3 is 20 residues. The V gene end was trimmed by 1 base and the J gene end by 7 bases; junction bases not matched to a gene: 19. CDR1 and CDR2 (germline): LNHDA, SQIVND (reference sequence). The CDR3 nucleotides are TGTGCCAGTAGTATAGGTAGAGAGGGGGCGGCTAGCGGGAGAGGAAATGAGCAGTTCTTC. The encoded protein is CASSIGREGAASGRGNEQFF.

This CDR3 reads CASSMRGSSYNSPLHF. The CDR3 DNA sequence: TGTGCCAGTAGTATGCGAGGGAGCTCCTATAATTCACCCCTCCACTTT. V usage is TRBV19 and J usage is TRBJ1-6; D unclear. This CDR3 has 16 amino acids. Trimming removed 3 bases at V and 0 bases at J, with 9 bases between. Per germline, CDR1 LNHDA and CDR2 SQIVND (reference sequence). Drawing the rest from reference TRBV19 and TRBJ1-6, the complete variable domain is DGGITQSPKYLFRKEGQNVTLSCEQNLNHDAMYWYRQDPGQGLRLIYYSQIVNDFQKGDIAEGYSVSREKKESFPLTVTSAQKNPTAFYLCASSMRGSSYNSPLHFGNGTRLTVT.

This chain links TRBV12-3 or TRBV12-4 with TRBJ1-1, with D hard to call. The CDR3 is 13 amino acids. V was pared by 2 bases and J by 1 base, with 5 bases between. This chain's CDR3 is CASSLKQNTEAFF. CDR3 nucleotides: TGTGCCAGCAGTTTAAAACAGAACACTGAAGCTTTCTTT.

The CDR3 sequence: CASSRGSRSGANVLTF. The CDR3 region has the DNA TGCGCCAGCAGTCGGGGGAGTCGGTCTGGGGCCAACGTCCTGACTTTC. This chain links TRBV5-1 with TRBJ2-6; D is possibly TRBD2 (6 bases). V lost 5 bases and J lost 1, with 13 bases in between. The CDR3 extends over 16 amino acids. CDR1 is SGHRS and CDR2 is YFSETQ in the germline V gene.

The chain is built from TRBV3-1 (or the pseudogene TRBV3-2) and TRBJ2-5; 8 nucleotides align to TRBD2. Germline loops: CDR1 LGHDT, CDR2 YNNKEL (reference sequence). CDR3 size: 17 residues. With V trimmed by 0 bases and J by 4 bases, 10 bases remained unmatched. The CDR3 protein is CASSQEVLSGGGETQYF. CDR3 sequence (DNA): TGTGCCAGCAGCCAAGAGGTCTTGAGCGGGGGAGGAGAGACCCAGTACTTC.

The chain recombines TRBV7-2 with TRBJ1-6; D not resolved. The V gene's germline CDR1 is SGHTA and CDR2 FQGNSA. Trimming pared 5 bases from V and 12 bases from J, leaving 8 bases between. The CDR3 spans 11 residues. The CDR3 loop reads CASSRAGPLHF. In DNA, the CDR3 is TGTGCCAGCAGCCGGGCGGGACCCCTCCACTTT.

The chain employs TRBV27 and TRBJ1-2; D call uncertain. The CDR3 totals 14 residues. Trimming shortened V by 2 bases and J by 5 bases, and 12 bases separated the two germline ends. Germline V gene sequence: CDR1 MNHEY, CDR2 SMNVEV (reference sequence). CDR3 sequence (DNA): TGTGCCAGCAGTTTAACGGGGTCCCTGTATGGCTACACCTTC. It yields the protein CASSLTGSLYGYTF.

This chain links TRBV19 with TRBJ2-7; D might be TRBD2 (6 bases). The germline CDR1 and CDR2 sequences are LNHDA and SQIVND (reference sequence). This CDR3 spans 14 amino acids. V shed 6 bases and J shed 6 bases, with 18 bases lying between them. CDR3 in DNA: TGTGCCAGTAGCCGGGGACTTGCCCTCGGCGAGCAGTACTTC. It yields the protein CASSRGLALGEQYF. The full variable domain, rest sourced from reference TRBV19 and TRBJ2-7, is DGGITQSPKYLFRKEGQNVTLSCEQNLNHDAMYWYRQDPGQGLRLIYYSQIVNDFQKGDIAEGYSVSREKKESFPLTVTSAQKNPTAFYLCASSRGLALGEQYFGPGTRLTVT.

The rearrangement links TRBV5-1 to TRBJ2-1; 7 nucleotides line up with TRBD1. CDR1 is SGHRS and CDR2 is YFSETQ in the germline V gene. V was pared by 4 bases and J by 0 bases, with 4 bases of the junction left unmatched. This CDR3 has 15 amino acids. The CDR3 nucleotides read TGCGCCAGCAGCAGTACAGGGGTCTCCTACAATGAGCAGTTCTTC. It encodes CASSSTGVSYNEQFF.

The chain is built from TRBV19 and TRBJ1-1, with unresolved D. Germline CDR1 LNHDA, CDR2 SQIVND (reference sequence). V was trimmed by 6 bases and J by 2 bases, leaving 10 bases between them. This CDR3 has 13 residues. The CDR3, as DNA: TGTGCCAGTAGCATGGGAGGAAACACTGAAGCTTTCTTT. Protein product: CASSMGGNTEAFF.

This clone was recorded once. The chain recombines TRBV12-3 or TRBV12-4 with TRBJ1-2, with D possibly TRBD1 on 6 matching bases. V dropped 6 bases and J dropped 6 bases, with 14 bases sitting between them. CDR3 length: 13 residues. CDR3 protein: CASSSDRTHGYTF. In nucleotides, the CDR3 is TGTGCCAGCAGCAGTGACAGGACGCATGGCTACACCTTC.

The chain employs TRBV19 and TRBJ1-1; D remains ambiguous. V shed 3 bases and J shed 8 bases, with 16 bases lying between them. CDR1 is LNHDA, CDR2 SQIVND, per germline (reference sequence). The CDR3 consists of 14 residues. The CDR3 sequence is CASSIGMVVAEAFF. The CDR3 bases are TGTGCCAGTAGTATTGGAATGGTTGTAGCCGAAGCTTTCTTT.

This clone was seen a single time. The chain uses TRBV6-5 and TRBJ1-2; D is unclear. Germline assignment: CDR1 MNHEY and CDR2 SVGAGI. Trimming took off 7 bases at V and 1 base at J, with 13 bases between the two ends. The CDR3 length is 14 residues. This CDR3 is CASKQLGNNYGYTF. The CDR3 DNA is TGTGCCAGCAAACAACTCGGGAATAACTATGGCTACACCTTC.

The chain joins TRBV11-3 to TRBJ2-7; no definite D call. Germline values: CDR1 SGHNT, CDR2 YENEEA. The CDR3 extends over 13 amino acids. The V end lost 5 bases, the J end lost 6 bases, and 14 bases lay between the germline ends. CDR3 protein: CASSLRLTGEQYF. CDR3 bases: TGTGCCAGCAGCCTTCGATTAACCGGCGAGCAGTACTTC.